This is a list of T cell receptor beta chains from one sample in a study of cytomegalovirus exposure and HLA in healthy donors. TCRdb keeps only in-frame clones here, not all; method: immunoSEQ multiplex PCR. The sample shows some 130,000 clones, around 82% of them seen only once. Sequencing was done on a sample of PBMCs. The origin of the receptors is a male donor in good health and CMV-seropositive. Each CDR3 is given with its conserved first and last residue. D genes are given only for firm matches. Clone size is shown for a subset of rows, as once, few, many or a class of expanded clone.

CDR3 DNA: TGTGCCAGCAGCTTGGCAGGCTCGCCGGTAAATACGCAGTATTTT
CDR3 protein: CASSLAGSPVNTQYF
J gene: TRBJ2-3
clone size: .
D gene: .
V gene: TRBV5-6

CDR3 DNA: TGCAGCGTTTCCGGCGGGGGCACTGAACAGCCCCAGCATTTT
CDR3 protein: CSVSGGGTEQPQHF
J gene: TRBJ1-5
clone size: .
D gene: .
V gene: TRBV29-1

CDR3 DNA: TGTGCCAGCTCACCTCGGACATCCCAAGGCACAGATACGCAGTATTTT
CDR3 protein: CASSPRTSQGTDTQYF
J gene: TRBJ2-3
clone size: .
D gene: .
V gene: TRBV18

CDR3 DNA: TGTGCCAGCAGTTTATCGGGTTTGGGCGGGAGTTCCTACTTC
CDR3 protein: CASSLSGLGGSSYF
J gene: TRBJ2-7
clone size: once
D gene: TRBD2
V gene: TRBV27

CDR3 DNA: TGTGCCAGCAGCTTTCGGACAGGGTTGAGTTTAGGTACGCAGTATTTT
CDR3 protein: CASSFRTGLSLGTQYF
J gene: TRBJ2-3
clone size: .
D gene: TRBD1
V gene: TRBV5-6

CDR3 DNA: TGTGCCAGCAGCCCCCGCCCTAGCGGGATCAATGGGGAGACCCAGTACTTC
CDR3 protein: CASSPRPSGINGETQYF
J gene: TRBJ2-5
clone size: .
D gene: TRBD2
V gene: TRBV7-3

CDR3 DNA: TGTGCCAGCAGCTTGGCGGGAGCCTACAATGAGCAGTTCTTC
CDR3 protein: CASSLAGAYNEQFF
J gene: TRBJ2-1
clone size: few
D gene: .
V gene: TRBV5-6

CDR3 DNA: TGTGCCAGCAGTTACGGGCCGGGGTTCGAGCAGTACTTC
CDR3 protein: CASSYGPGFEQYF
J gene: TRBJ2-7
clone size: .
D gene: .
V gene: TRBV6-5

CDR3 DNA: TGTGCCAGCAGTGCAGGGGGTAACTATGGCTACACCTTC
CDR3 protein: CASSAGGNYGYTF
J gene: TRBJ1-2
clone size: once
D gene: TRBD1
V gene: TRBV9

CDR3 DNA: TGTGCCAGCAGCCCGATCGAAGACAGGAGAGAAGCTTTCTTT
CDR3 protein: CASSPIEDRREAFF
J gene: TRBJ1-1
clone size: once
D gene: .
V gene: TRBV9

CDR3 DNA: TGTGCCAGCAGCGTACAGGGGGCGCTCGAGCAGTACTTC
CDR3 protein: CASSVQGALEQYF
J gene: TRBJ2-7
clone size: .
D gene: TRBD1
V gene: TRBV27

CDR3 DNA: TGCAGCGGATGGACCGGACTAGCGGGAGGGGGCCCGGGGGGGAATGAGCAGTTCTTC
CDR3 protein: CSGWTGLAGGGPGGNEQFF
J gene: TRBJ2-1
clone size: .
D gene: TRBD2
V gene: TRBV29-1

CDR3 DNA: TGTGCCAGTAGTAGACCTGACACGACGGGGGGCTACACCTTC
CDR3 protein: CASSRPDTTGGYTF
J gene: TRBJ1-2
clone size: .
D gene: .
V gene: TRBV19

CDR3 DNA: TGTGCCAGCAGTCGTCTCCGGGGCACCGGGGAGCTGTTTTTT
CDR3 protein: CASSRLRGTGELFF
J gene: TRBJ2-2
clone size: .
D gene: .
V gene: TRBV28

CDR3 DNA: TGTGCCGGCAGCGACCGGACTGGATCCCTTATGTGGAAGGTTGAGCAGTTCTTC
CDR3 protein: CAGSDRTGSLMWKVEQFF
J gene: TRBJ2-1
clone size: .
D gene: .
V gene: TRBV9

CDR3 DNA: TGTGCCAGCAGCTTAGAAGAATTCGCCGGGACTAGCAGAAACAATGAGCAGTTCTTC
CDR3 protein: CASSLEEFAGTSRNNEQFF
J gene: TRBJ2-1
clone size: .
D gene: TRBD2
V gene: TRBV11-3

CDR3 DNA: TGTGCCAGCAGCTTAGTTGAGGAGAGCGGTTCGCAGTTCTTC
CDR3 protein: CASSLVEESGSQFF
J gene: TRBJ2-1
clone size: .
D gene: .
V gene: TRBV11-2

CDR3 DNA: TGTGCCAGCAGCTTAGGGGCCGCAGGGACGGGGGCCGGGGAGCTGTTTTTT
CDR3 protein: CASSLGAAGTGAGELFF
J gene: TRBJ2-2
clone size: .
D gene: .
V gene: TRBV11-2

CDR3 DNA: TGTGCCAGCCGACAGGGTGGAAGAGGGGCCAACGTCCTGACTTTC
CDR3 protein: CASRQGGRGANVLTF
J gene: TRBJ2-6
clone size: .
D gene: TRBD1
V gene: TRBV7-2

CDR3 DNA: TGTGCCAGCAGCCCAAGGACAGGACGTAACACCGGGGAGCTGTTTTTT
CDR3 protein: CASSPRTGRNTGELFF
J gene: TRBJ2-2
clone size: .
D gene: TRBD1
V gene: TRBV7-8

CDR3 DNA: TGTGCCAGCAGCCAAGATCCCAGACTAGCGGGTCGATATACGCAGTATTTT
CDR3 protein: CASSQDPRLAGRYTQYF
J gene: TRBJ2-3
clone size: .
D gene: TRBD2
V gene: TRBV14

CDR3 DNA: TGTGCCAGCAGCGTAGAGGACATTGGGCCCTACGAGCAGTACTTC
CDR3 protein: CASSVEDIGPYEQYF
J gene: TRBJ2-7
clone size: .
D gene: .
V gene: TRBV9

CDR3 DNA: TGTGCCACCAGCACGACACCTGGTCAGCAGTACTTC
CDR3 protein: CATSTTPGQQYF
J gene: TRBJ2-7
clone size: .
D gene: .
V gene: TRBV15

CDR3 DNA: TGTGCCTGGAGTCCGGGACTAGCGGGGGCCACAGATACGCAGTATTTT
CDR3 protein: CAWSPGLAGATDTQYF
J gene: TRBJ2-3
clone size: .
D gene: TRBD2
V gene: TRBV30

CDR3 DNA: TGTGCCAGCAGCCAAGTAGATTCTAGTATCCACGAGCAGTACTTC
CDR3 protein: CASSQVDSSIHEQYF
J gene: TRBJ2-7
clone size: .
D gene: .
V gene: TRBV4-2

CDR3 DNA: TGTGCCAGCAGCTTCCGGGACACTTATGGCTACACCTTC
CDR3 protein: CASSFRDTYGYTF
J gene: TRBJ1-2
clone size: .
D gene: .
V gene: TRBV7-2

CDR3 DNA: TGTGCCAGCAGCTTAACTAGCGGGAGTAAAACAGATACGCAGTATTTT
CDR3 protein: CASSLTSGSKTDTQYF
J gene: TRBJ2-3
clone size: .
D gene: TRBD2
V gene: TRBV11-3

CDR3 DNA: TGTGCCATCCGAAACGGACAGGGGGCAGGCAATGAGCAGTTCTTC
CDR3 protein: CAIRNGQGAGNEQFF
J gene: TRBJ2-1
clone size: .
D gene: TRBD1
V gene: TRBV10-3

CDR3 DNA: TGTGCCAGCAGTTACGTGGCCAGGGTTTACTACGAGCAGTACTTC
CDR3 protein: CASSYVARVYYEQYF
J gene: TRBJ2-7
clone size: .
D gene: .
V gene: TRBV6-5

CDR3 DNA: TGTGCCAGTAGTATCTCGGGAGGGCCCTCGAGTGAGCAGTTCTTC
CDR3 protein: CASSISGGPSSEQFF
J gene: TRBJ2-1
clone size: .
D gene: TRBD2
V gene: TRBV19

CDR3 DNA: TGTGCCGCCCGGGACTACCCGAACACCGGGGAGCTGTTTTTT
CDR3 protein: CAARDYPNTGELFF
J gene: TRBJ2-2
clone size: few
D gene: TRBD2
V gene: TRBV6-1

CDR3 DNA: TGTGCCAGCAGCCCTTTAGCAGGGGAGTTGGACACTGAAGCTTTCTTT
CDR3 protein: CASSPLAGELDTEAFF
J gene: TRBJ1-1
clone size: .
D gene: .
V gene: TRBV9

CDR3 DNA: TGTGCCACCAGCGGCCAGACTAACAATGAGCAGTTCTTC
CDR3 protein: CATSGQTNNEQFF
J gene: TRBJ2-1
clone size: once
D gene: .
V gene: TRBV15

CDR3 DNA: TGTGCCAGCAGCACGGGAGGGCCGCACAATGAGCAGTTCTTC
CDR3 protein: CASSTGGPHNEQFF
J gene: TRBJ2-1
clone size: .
D gene: TRBD2
V gene: TRBV27

CDR3 DNA: TGTGCCAGCAGTGAAGGACAGGTATTTGACGAGCAGTACTTC
CDR3 protein: CASSEGQVFDEQYF
J gene: TRBJ2-7
clone size: .
D gene: .
V gene: TRBV2

CDR3 DNA: TGCGCCAGCAGTGGGGGCAGGGATGGGACGAACTATGGCTACACCTTC
CDR3 protein: CASSGGRDGTNYGYTF
J gene: TRBJ1-2
clone size: .
D gene: .
V gene: TRBV4-1

CDR3 DNA: TGTGCTAGTGGATCCGGACTAGCCGGTTTCGTAGACAATGAGCAGTTCTTC
CDR3 protein: CASGSGLAGFVDNEQFF
J gene: TRBJ2-1
clone size: .
D gene: TRBD2
V gene: TRBV12-5

CDR3 DNA: TGTGCCAGCAGTGACTCGACTAGCGGGACCGGGGAGCTGTTTTTT
CDR3 protein: CASSDSTSGTGELFF
J gene: TRBJ2-2
clone size: few
D gene: TRBD2
V gene: TRBV6-4

CDR3 DNA: TGTGCCAGCAGTGACTCTTGGAGCTCCTACGAGCAGTACTTC
CDR3 protein: CASSDSWSSYEQYF
J gene: TRBJ2-7
clone size: .
D gene: .
V gene: TRBV6-4

CDR3 DNA: TGTGCCAGTAGTATAAGTCGGGAGGGTTCGGGAGAGCAGTTCTTC
CDR3 protein: CASSISREGSGEQFF
J gene: TRBJ2-1
clone size: .
D gene: TRBD2
V gene: TRBV19

CDR3 DNA: TGTGCCAGTAGTATTGCCCTAGCGACCACCTACGAGCAGTACTTC
CDR3 protein: CASSIALATTYEQYF
J gene: TRBJ2-7
clone size: .
D gene: .
V gene: TRBV19

CDR3 DNA: TGTGCCATCAGTGAGAGACAGCGGGGGGCGGATGAGCAGTTCTTC
CDR3 protein: CAISERQRGADEQFF
J gene: TRBJ2-1
clone size: .
D gene: TRBD2
V gene: TRBV10-3

CDR3 DNA: TGTGCCAGCAGAGCGGGGACAGGAGGAAACACCATATATTTT
CDR3 protein: CASRAGTGGNTIYF
J gene: TRBJ1-3
clone size: .
D gene: TRBD1
V gene: TRBV6-5

CDR3 DNA: TGTGCCAGCAGCCAAGCCATAGGTGGGCTAGCGAGGGAAGCGAACACCGGGGAGCTGTTTTTT
CDR3 protein: CASSQAIGGLAREANTGELFF
J gene: TRBJ2-2
clone size: .
D gene: .
V gene: TRBV4-2

CDR3 DNA: TGTGCCAGTAGTAGATCGACAGGGGGCCTTAACACCGGGGAGCTGTTTTTT
CDR3 protein: CASSRSTGGLNTGELFF
J gene: TRBJ2-2
clone size: .
D gene: TRBD1
V gene: TRBV19

CDR3 DNA: TGTGCCAGCAGCTTACAGGGGGCGAGTAGCAATCAGCCCCAGCATTTT
CDR3 protein: CASSLQGASSNQPQHF
J gene: TRBJ1-5
clone size: .
D gene: TRBD1
V gene: TRBV28

CDR3 DNA: TGTGCCAGTAACTTCGGGAATGAGCAGTTCTTC
CDR3 protein: CASNFGNEQFF
J gene: TRBJ2-1
clone size: .
D gene: .
V gene: TRBV19

CDR3 DNA: TGTGCCAGCTCTCCACCGGGACAGGGGAGGATCGAGCAGTACTTC
CDR3 protein: CASSPPGQGRIEQYF
J gene: TRBJ2-7
clone size: .
D gene: TRBD1
V gene: TRBV18

CDR3 DNA: TGTGCCAGCAGGCTGTCAGGGACTGAAGCTTTCTTT
CDR3 protein: CASRLSGTEAFF
J gene: TRBJ1-1
clone size: .
D gene: .
V gene: TRBV5-6

CDR3 DNA: TGTGCCAGCGCGCGGGAACGGAGCACAGATACGCAGTATTTT
CDR3 protein: CASARERSTDTQYF
J gene: TRBJ2-3
clone size: .
D gene: .
V gene: TRBV7-2

CDR3 DNA: TGTGCCAGCAGTTACGGCCTGAAGAGGAGGACAGATACGCAGTATTTT
CDR3 protein: CASSYGLKRRTDTQYF
J gene: TRBJ2-3
clone size: .
D gene: .
V gene: TRBV6-5

CDR3 DNA: TGTGCCAGCAGCTTGGGTTGGGACACCAGCTCCTACGAGCAGTACTTC
CDR3 protein: CASSLGWDTSSYEQYF
J gene: TRBJ2-7
clone size: .
D gene: .
V gene: TRBV7-2

CDR3 DNA: TGTGCCAGCAGCCGATGGGGCGATACTGGAAACACCATATATTTT
CDR3 protein: CASSRWGDTGNTIYF
J gene: TRBJ1-3
clone size: .
D gene: .
V gene: TRBV27

CDR3 DNA: TGTGCCAGCAGTTTACCGGGACTAGTGAGCTACGAGCAGTACTTC
CDR3 protein: CASSLPGLVSYEQYF
J gene: TRBJ2-7
clone size: few
D gene: TRBD2
V gene: TRBV28

CDR3 DNA: TGTGCCAGCAGCTTAGAGGTAGCAGGGTTTGGTAATGAGCAGTTCTTC
CDR3 protein: CASSLEVAGFGNEQFF
J gene: TRBJ2-1
clone size: few
D gene: .
V gene: TRBV7-3